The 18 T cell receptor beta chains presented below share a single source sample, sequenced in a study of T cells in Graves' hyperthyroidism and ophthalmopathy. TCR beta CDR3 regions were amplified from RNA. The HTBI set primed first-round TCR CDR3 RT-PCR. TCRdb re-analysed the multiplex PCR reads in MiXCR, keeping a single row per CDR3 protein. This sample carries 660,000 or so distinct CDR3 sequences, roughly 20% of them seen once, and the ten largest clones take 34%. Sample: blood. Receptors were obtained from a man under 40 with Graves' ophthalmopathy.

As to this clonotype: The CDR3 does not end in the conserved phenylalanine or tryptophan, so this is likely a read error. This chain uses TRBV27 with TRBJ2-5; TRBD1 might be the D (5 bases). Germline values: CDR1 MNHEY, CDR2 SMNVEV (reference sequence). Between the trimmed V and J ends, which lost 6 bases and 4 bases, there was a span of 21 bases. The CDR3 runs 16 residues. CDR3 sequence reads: CASSPGLPHQRETQYS. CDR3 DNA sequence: TGTGCCAGCAGCCCAGGGCTCCCCCACCAAAGAGAGACCCAGTACTCC.

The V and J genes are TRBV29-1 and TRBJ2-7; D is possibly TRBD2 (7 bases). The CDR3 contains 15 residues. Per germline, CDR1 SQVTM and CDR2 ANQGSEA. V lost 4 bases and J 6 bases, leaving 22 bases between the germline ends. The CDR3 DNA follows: TGCAGCGTTGGGCTTCGGGGGGCAGGGGCCGGCGAGCAGTACTTC. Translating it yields CSVGLRGAGAGEQYF.

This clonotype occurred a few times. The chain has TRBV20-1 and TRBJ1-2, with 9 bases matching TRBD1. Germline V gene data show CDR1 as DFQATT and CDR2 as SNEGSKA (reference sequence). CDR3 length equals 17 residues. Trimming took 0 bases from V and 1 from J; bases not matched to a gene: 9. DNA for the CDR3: TGCAGTGCTAGAGACAGTCACAGGGGGCCTCTTAACTATGGCTACACCTTC. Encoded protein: CSARDSHRGPLNYGYTF.

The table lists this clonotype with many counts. In DNA form, the CDR3 reads TGTGCCTGGAGTAACGGTGGGGGTGAGCAGTTCTTC. It translates to CAWSNGGGEQFF. The chain combines TRBV30 with TRBJ2-1; possibly TRBD1 or TRBD2 for D (5 bases each). This CDR3 comprises 12 residues. Per the germline V gene, CDR1 is GTSNPN and CDR2 is SVGIG (reference sequence). V was shortened by 2 bases and J by 9 bases, with 11 bases between the two germline ends.

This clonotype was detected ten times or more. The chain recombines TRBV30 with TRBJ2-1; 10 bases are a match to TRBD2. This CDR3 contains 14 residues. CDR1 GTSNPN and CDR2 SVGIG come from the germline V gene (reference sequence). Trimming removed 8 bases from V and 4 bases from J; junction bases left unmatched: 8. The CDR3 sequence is CAVIRSGGYNEQFF. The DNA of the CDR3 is TGTGCCGTGATACGTAGCGGGGGGTACAATGAGCAGTTCTTC. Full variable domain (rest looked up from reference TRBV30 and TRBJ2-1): SQTIHQWPATLVQPVGSPLSLECTVEGTSNPNLYWYRQAAGRGLQLLFYSVGIGQISSEVPQNLSASRPQDRQFILSSKKLLLSDSGFYLCAVIRSGGYNEQFFGPGTRLTVL.

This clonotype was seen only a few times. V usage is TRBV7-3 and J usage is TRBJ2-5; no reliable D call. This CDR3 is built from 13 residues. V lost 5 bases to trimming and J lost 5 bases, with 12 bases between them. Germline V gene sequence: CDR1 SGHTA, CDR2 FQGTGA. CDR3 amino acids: CASSVSLGETQYF. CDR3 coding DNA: TGTGCCAGCAGCGTCTCCCTCGGGGAGACCCAGTACTTC. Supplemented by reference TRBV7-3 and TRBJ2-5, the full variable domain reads GAGVSQTPSNKVTEKGKYVELRCDPISGHTALYWYRQSLGQGPEFLIYFQGTGAADDSGLPNDRFFAVRPEGSVSTLKIQRTERGDSAVYLCASSVSLGETQYFGPGTRLLVL.

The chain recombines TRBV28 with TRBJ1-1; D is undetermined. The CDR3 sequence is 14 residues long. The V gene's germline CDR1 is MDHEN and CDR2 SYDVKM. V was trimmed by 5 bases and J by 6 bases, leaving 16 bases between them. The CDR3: CASSTGPPRAEAFF. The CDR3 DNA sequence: TGTGCCAGCAGTACCGGTCCCCCACGAGCTGAAGCTTTCTTT.

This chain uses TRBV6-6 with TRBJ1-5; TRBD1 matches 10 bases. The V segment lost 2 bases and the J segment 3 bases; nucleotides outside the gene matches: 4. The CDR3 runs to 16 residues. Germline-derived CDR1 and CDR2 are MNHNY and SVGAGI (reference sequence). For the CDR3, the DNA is TGTGCCAGCAGTTACGGGACAGGGGCAACCAATCAGCCCCAGCATTTT. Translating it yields CASSYGTGATNQPQHF.

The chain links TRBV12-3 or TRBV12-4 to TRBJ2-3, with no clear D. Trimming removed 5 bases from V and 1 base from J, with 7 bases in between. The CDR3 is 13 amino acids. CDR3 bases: TGTGCCAGCAGTGCTGAGCGCACAGATACGCAGTATTTT. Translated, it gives CASSAERTDTQYF.

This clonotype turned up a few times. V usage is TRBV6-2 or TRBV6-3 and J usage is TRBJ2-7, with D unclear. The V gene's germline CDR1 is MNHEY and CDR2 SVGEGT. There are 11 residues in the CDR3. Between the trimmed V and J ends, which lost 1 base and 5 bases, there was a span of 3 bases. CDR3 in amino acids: CASSYFDEQYF. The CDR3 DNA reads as TGTGCCAGCAGTTACTTTGACGAGCAGTACTTC.

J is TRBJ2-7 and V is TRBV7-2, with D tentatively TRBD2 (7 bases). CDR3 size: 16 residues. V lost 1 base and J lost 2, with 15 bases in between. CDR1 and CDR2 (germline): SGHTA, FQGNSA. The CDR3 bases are TGTGCCAGCAGCTTAGGCGGGGGCGGTGGGACCTACGAGCAGTACTTC. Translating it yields CASSLGGGGGTYEQYF.

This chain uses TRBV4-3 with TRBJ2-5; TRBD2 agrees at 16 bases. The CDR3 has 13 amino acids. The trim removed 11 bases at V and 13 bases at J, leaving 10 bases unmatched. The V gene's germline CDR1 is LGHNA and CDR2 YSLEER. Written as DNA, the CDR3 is TGCGCCCAAGGAGGGACTAGCGGGAGGGAATGGTACTTC. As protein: CAQGGTSGREWYF.

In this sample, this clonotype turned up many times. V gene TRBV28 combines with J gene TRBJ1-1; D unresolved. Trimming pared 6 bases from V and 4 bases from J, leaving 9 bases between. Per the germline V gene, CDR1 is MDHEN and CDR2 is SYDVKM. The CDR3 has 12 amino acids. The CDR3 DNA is TGTGCCAGCAGCACCCAAGGCACTGAAGCTTTCTTT. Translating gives CASSTQGTEAFF.

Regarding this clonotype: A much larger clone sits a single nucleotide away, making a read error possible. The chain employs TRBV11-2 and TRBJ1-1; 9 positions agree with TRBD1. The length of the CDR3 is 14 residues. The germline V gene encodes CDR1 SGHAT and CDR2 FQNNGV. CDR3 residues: CASSLETQGAEALF. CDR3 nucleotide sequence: TGTGCCAGCAGCTTAGAAACACAGGGGGCTGAAGCTTTATTT. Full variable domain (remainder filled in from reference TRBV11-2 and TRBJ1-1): EAGVAQSPRYKIIEKRQSVAFWCNPISGHATLYWYQQILGQGPKLLIQFQNNGVVDDSQLPKDRFSAERLKGVDSTLKIQPAKLEDSAVYLCASSLETQGAEALFGQGTRLTVV.

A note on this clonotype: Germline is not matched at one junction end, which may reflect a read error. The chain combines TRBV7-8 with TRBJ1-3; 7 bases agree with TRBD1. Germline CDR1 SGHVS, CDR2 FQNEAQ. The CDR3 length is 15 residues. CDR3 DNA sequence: TGTGCCAGCAACTTAACCGGGACAGTTGGAAACACCATATATTTT. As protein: CASNLTGTVGNTIYF.

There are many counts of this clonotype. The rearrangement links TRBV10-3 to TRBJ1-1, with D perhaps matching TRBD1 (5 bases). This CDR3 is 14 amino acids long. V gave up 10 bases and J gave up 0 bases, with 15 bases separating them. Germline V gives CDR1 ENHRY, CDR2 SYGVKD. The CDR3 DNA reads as TGTGCCACCTCCACGGGAGGGGTGAACACTGAAGCTTTCTTT. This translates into CATSTGGVNTEAFF.

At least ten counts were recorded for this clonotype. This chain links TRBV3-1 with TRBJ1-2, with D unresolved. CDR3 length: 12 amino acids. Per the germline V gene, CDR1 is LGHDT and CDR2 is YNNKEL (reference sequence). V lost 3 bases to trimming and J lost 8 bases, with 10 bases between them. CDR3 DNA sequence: TGTGCCAGCAGCCACCTGGACGGAGGCTACACCTTC. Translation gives CASSHLDGGYTF. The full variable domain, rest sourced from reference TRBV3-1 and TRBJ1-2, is DTAVSQTPKYLVTQMGNDKSIKCEQNLGHDTMYWYKQDSKKFLKIMFSYNNKELIINETVPNRFSPKSPDKAHLNLHINSLELGDSAVYFCASSHLDGGYTFGSGTRLTVV.

CDR3 sequence: CASSWGQGKFNEQFF. The CDR3 DNA is TGTGCCAGCAGCTGGGGACAGGGGAAATTCAATGAGCAGTTCTTC. The chain links TRBV7-3 to TRBJ2-1; 10 bases match TRBD1. The CDR3 loop spans 15 amino acids. Germline CDR1 reads SGHTA; CDR2 reads FQGTGA. The V segment lost 4 bases and the J segment 6 bases; nucleotides outside the gene matches: 6. Using reference TRBV7-3 and TRBJ2-1 for the parts outside the CDR3, the full variable domain is GAGVSQTPSNKVTEKGKYVELRCDPISGHTALYWYRQSLGQGPEFLIYFQGTGAADDSGLPNDRFFAVRPEGSVSTLKIQRTERGDSAVYLCASSWGQGKFNEQFFGPGTRLTVL.